The 20 T cell receptor beta chains given below trace back to one sample, sequenced in a study of blood T cells in healthy people across ages. The authors ran a second PCR of about 6 to 11 cycles using a sample-barcoded 5' primer and a J-beta primer mix. TCRdb recomputed calls from the 5' RACE reads with MiXCR, one row per CDR3 protein. The sample contains about a million distinct CDR3 sequences, roughly 51% of which appear only once. Material: blood. Source of these receptors: a woman aged 60 to 75 in good health.

This clonotype showed up just a few times. The chain couples TRBV7-9 to TRBJ2-3; D remains unclear. Germline loops: CDR1 SEHNR, CDR2 FQNEAQ (reference sequence). The CDR3 contains 12 residues. With 1 base removed from V and 10 bases from J, the gap between germline ends came to 9 bases. The CDR3 spells CASSLELRAQYF. CDR3 coding DNA: TGTGCCAGCAGCTTAGAGCTTCGGGCGCAGTATTTT.

The chain has TRBV7-6 and TRBJ2-7, with 8 bases matching TRBD1. Germline values: CDR1 SGHVS, CDR2 FNYEAQ. After removal of 5 bases from V and 1 base from J, the junction contained 7 bases not matched to a gene. CDR3 length: 15 amino acids. This CDR3 reads CASSPRDRQSYEQYF. DNA of the CDR3: TGTGCCAGCAGCCCCCGGGACAGGCAGTCCTACGAGCAGTACTTC.

The chain combines TRBV7-8 with TRBJ1-4; D remains unclear. V was shortened by 3 bases and J by 8 bases, with 13 bases between the two germline ends. The CDR3 extends over 14 amino acids. Germline values: CDR1 SGHVS, CDR2 FQNEAQ. CDR3 nucleotide sequence: TGTGCCAGCAGCTTCGGGAGTAATCGGGAAAAACTGTTTTTT. Amino acids: CASSFGSNREKLFF.

The J gene is TRBJ1-2, the V gene TRBV7-2, with D hard to call. The CDR3 length is 16 residues. Germline V gives CDR1 SGHTA, CDR2 FQGNSA. V lost 5 bases and J lost 1, with 17 bases in between. CDR3 sequence reads: CASSPEAPGINYGYTF. CDR3 coding DNA: TGTGCCAGCAGCCCAGAGGCTCCAGGAATTAACTATGGCTACACCTTC.

This clonotype was counted between two and nine times. The V call is TRBV28, the J call TRBJ1-2; 7 bases are a match to TRBD1. CDR1 MDHEN and CDR2 SYDVKM come from the germline V gene. V gave up 3 bases and J gave up 2 bases; unmatched junction bases: 15. CDR3 length: 18 residues. CDR3 sequence: CASSFLVPGDSLNYGYTF. The CDR3 nucleotides read TGTGCCAGCAGTTTTCTCGTCCCCGGGGACAGCCTCAACTATGGCTACACCTTC.

The CDR3 protein is CASSVDPAGETQFF. CDR3 DNA sequence: TGTGCCAGCAGCGTAGATCCGGCGGGGGAGACCCAGTTCTTC. The chain combines TRBV9 with TRBJ2-1; 7 nucleotides line up with TRBD2. The J segment lost 13 bases and the V segment lost 0 bases, leaving 10 bases of the junction unmatched. From germline, CDR1 is SGDLS and CDR2 YYNGEE. This CDR3 spans 14 amino acids.

For this clonotype: The junction departs from germline at one end; a sequencing error may be responsible. The chain recombines TRBV20-1 with TRBJ2-5; D may be TRBD2 (5 bases). The J call may be incorrect, as the DNA end agrees better with TRBJ2-7. Germline CDR1 DFQATT, CDR2 SNEGSKA (reference sequence). The CDR3 runs 13 residues. The CDR3 reads CNATGDGDYEQYF. The DNA for the CDR3 is TGCAATGCTACCGGAGACGGGGATTACGAGCAGTACTTC.

The CDR3 sequence is CASSSRRNSYNEQFF. CDR3 nucleotide sequence: TGTGCCAGCAGTTCACGAAGAAACTCCTACAATGAGCAGTTCTTC. The chain links TRBV6-2 or TRBV6-3 to TRBJ2-1; D remains unclear. Germline V gene sequence: CDR1 MNHEY, CDR2 SVGEGT. CDR3 size: 15 residues. V lost 4 bases and J lost 0, with 10 bases in between.

V gene TRBV10-3 combines with J gene TRBJ2-7; TRBD2 is a possible D gene (7 bases). There are 14 residues in the CDR3. CDR1 ENHRY and CDR2 SYGVKD come from the germline V gene. Trimming cost V 11 bases and J 0 bases, with 17 bases left between them. CDR3 residues: CAARGGVSSYEQYF. In DNA, the CDR3 is TGTGCCGCCCGAGGGGGGGTAAGCTCCTACGAGCAGTACTTC.

The chain is built from TRBV14 and TRBJ2-6; no firm D call. From germline, CDR1 is SGHDN and CDR2 FVKESK. Trimming stripped 3 bases from V and 0 bases from J, with 12 bases between. This CDR3 is 17 amino acids long. The CDR3, as DNA: TGTGCCAGCAGCCACCTACGGCACCTCTCTGGGGCCAACGTCCTGACTTTC. This encodes CASSHLRHLSGANVLTF.

This chain connects TRBV5-4 to TRBJ1-6; possibly TRBD1 for D (5 bases). The germline gives CDR1 SGHNT, CDR2 YYREEE (reference sequence). Trimming pared 0 bases from V and 8 bases from J, leaving 18 bases between. The CDR3 spans 17 residues. The CDR3 spells CASSLDPIRDGHSPLHF. The CDR3 DNA reads as TGTGCCAGCAGCTTGGACCCCATCCGGGACGGACATTCACCCCTCCACTTT.

This clonotype was seen more than once but under ten times. The CDR3, as DNA: TGCGCCAGCAACCTAGGGACAGCCATTGGCTCCGGGGCCAACGTCCTGACTTTC. It specifies CASNLGTAIGSGANVLTF. The chain is built from TRBV4-1 and TRBJ2-6; 7 nucleotides line up with TRBD1. The CDR3 has 18 residues. V lost 7 bases to trimming and J lost 4 bases; unmatched junction nucleotides: 16. Germline lookup yields CDR1 MGHRA and CDR2 YSYEKL.

Turning to this clonotype: One end of the junction does not line up with germline, which may come from a read error. This rearrangement joins TRBV4-1 to TRBJ2-1, with 11 bases identical to TRBD2. The CDR3 covers 15 residues. Germline CDR1 is MGHRA and CDR2 is YSYEKL. CDR3 protein: CASSQTSGTENEQLF. Written as DNA, the CDR3 is TGCGCCAGCAGCCAGACTAGCGGGACGGAAAATGAGCAGTTATTC.

As DNA, the CDR3 is TGCAGCGTTGAAGGGGGCCGGGACAGGGTTCAAGAGACCCAGTACTTC. As protein: CSVEGGRDRVQETQYF. The rearrangement uses TRBV29-1 and TRBJ2-5; 9 bases map to TRBD1. V gave up 1 base and J gave up 2 bases; unmatched junction bases: 8. There are 16 residues in the CDR3. CDR1 SQVTM and CDR2 ANQGSEA come from the germline V gene.

The chain employs TRBV28 and TRBJ2-7; 12 bases map to TRBD2. The assigned J gene may be wrong: the sequence end matches TRBJ2-5 better. The CDR3 length is 16 residues. CDR1 is MDHEN and CDR2 is SYDVKM in the germline V gene. The CDR3 protein is CASSSGTSGWGKTQYF. DNA for the CDR3: TGTGCCAGCAGCTCCGGGACTAGCGGGTGGGGGAAGACCCAGTACTTC.

The chain employs TRBV20-1 and TRBJ2-7; D call uncertain. The length of the CDR3 is 12 residues. CDR1 and CDR2 from the germline V gene are DFQATT and SNEGSKA (reference sequence). V was clipped by 3 bases and J by 0 bases, with 6 bases between them. This CDR3 reads CSASRFSYEQYF. For the CDR3, the DNA is TGCAGTGCTAGCCGGTTCTCCTACGAGCAGTACTTC.

The chain carries TRBV28 and TRBJ2-5; 8 bases align to TRBD2. The CDR3 sequence is 15 residues long. Germline lookup yields CDR1 MDHEN and CDR2 SYDVKM. With 5 bases clipped from V and 1 base from J, the junction kept 6 bases outside the gene matches. CDR3 DNA sequence: TGTGCCAGCAGTACGGGGCGGGAGGCCCAAGAGACCCAGTACTTC. It is translated as CASSTGREAQETQYF.

In its sample, this clonotype was seen a few times. The chain has TRBV3-1 and TRBJ2-1; 9 bases line up with TRBD1. CDR1 is LGHDT, CDR2 YNNKEL, per germline (reference sequence). This CDR3 region has 13 residues. With V trimmed by 1 base and J by 15 bases, 7 bases remained unmatched. CDR3 protein: CASSQGHRDRVFF. CDR3 DNA sequence: TGTGCCAGCAGCCAAGGACACCGGGACAGGGTGTTCTTC.

The sample holds a few counts of this clonotype. The CDR3 nucleotides read TGTGCCACCCTGGGGCCAGGGGCTGAAGCTTTCTTT. It encodes CATLGPGAEAFF. The chain recombines TRBV7-8 with TRBJ1-1, with D possibly being TRBD1 (6 bases). This CDR3 is 12 amino acids long. Per the germline V gene, CDR1 is SGHVS and CDR2 is FQNEAQ. V lost 10 bases and J 6 bases, leaving 15 bases between the germline ends. Supplemented by reference TRBV7-8 and TRBJ1-1, the full variable domain reads GAGVSQSPRYKVAKRGQDVALRCDPISGHVSLFWYQQALGQGPEFLTYFQNEAQLDKSGLPSDRFFAERPEGSVSTLKIQRTQQEDSAVYLCATLGPGAEAFFGQGTRLTVV.

The chain is built from TRBV27 and TRBJ2-1; no definite D call. The J call is uncertain, as TRBJ2-7 better fits the DNA end. The length of the CDR3 is 15 residues. Germline loops: CDR1 MNHEY, CDR2 SMNVEV (reference sequence). The CDR3 bases are TGTGCCAGCAGTTCTATAATCGGGTTTTACAATGAGCAGTACTTC. This translates into CASSSIIGFYNEQYF.